This T cell receptor beta chain was retrieved from a study of T cell repertoires in ileal Crohn's disease. The sample's time point: inflamed ileum from the surgical specimen. Repertoires were generated with immunoSEQ multiplex PCR, while TCRdb's copy carries only in-frame clones and drops some. Here the sample spans some 16,000 clones, more than 85% being singletons. In its sample, this clone was seen once. This CDR3 spans 20 amino acids. Germline values: CDR1 SGHRS, CDR2 YFSETQ. Trimming removed 1 base from V and 5 bases from J; junction bases left unmatched: 21. The source is an adult with Crohn's disease. This sequence joins TRBV5-1 and TRBJ2-5; 9 nucleotides align to TRBD2. Sequencing input: ileal tissue. The CDR3 DNA follows: TGCGCCAGCAGCTTGCTATGGGACGGAGTAGCGGGGGATTTCAGGGAGACCCAGTACTTC. This sequence encodes CASSLLWDGVAGDFRETQYF.